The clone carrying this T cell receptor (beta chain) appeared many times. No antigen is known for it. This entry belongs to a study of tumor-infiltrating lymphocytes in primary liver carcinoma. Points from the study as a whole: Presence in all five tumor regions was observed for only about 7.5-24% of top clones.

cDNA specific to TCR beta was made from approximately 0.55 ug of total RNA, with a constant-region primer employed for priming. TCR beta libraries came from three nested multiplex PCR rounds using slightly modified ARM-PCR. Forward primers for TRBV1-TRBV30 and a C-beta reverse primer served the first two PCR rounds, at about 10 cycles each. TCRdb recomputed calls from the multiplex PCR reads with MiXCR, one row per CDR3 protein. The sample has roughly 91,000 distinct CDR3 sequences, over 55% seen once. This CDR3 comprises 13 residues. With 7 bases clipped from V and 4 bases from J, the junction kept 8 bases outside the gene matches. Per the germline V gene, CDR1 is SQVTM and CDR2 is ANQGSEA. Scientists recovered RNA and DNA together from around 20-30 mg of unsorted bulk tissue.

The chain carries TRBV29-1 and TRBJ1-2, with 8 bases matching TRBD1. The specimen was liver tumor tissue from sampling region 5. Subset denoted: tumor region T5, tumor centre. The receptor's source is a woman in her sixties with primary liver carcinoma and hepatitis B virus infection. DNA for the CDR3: TGCAGCGCTCCGGACAGGGATACCTATGGCTACACCTTC. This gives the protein CSAPDRDTYGYTF. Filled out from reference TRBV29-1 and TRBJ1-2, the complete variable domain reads SAVISQKPSRDICQRGTSLTIQCQVDSQVTMMFWYRQQPGQSLTLIATANQGSEATYESGFVIDKFPISRPNLTFSTLTVSNMSPEDSSIYLCSAPDRDTYGYTFGSGTRLTVV.